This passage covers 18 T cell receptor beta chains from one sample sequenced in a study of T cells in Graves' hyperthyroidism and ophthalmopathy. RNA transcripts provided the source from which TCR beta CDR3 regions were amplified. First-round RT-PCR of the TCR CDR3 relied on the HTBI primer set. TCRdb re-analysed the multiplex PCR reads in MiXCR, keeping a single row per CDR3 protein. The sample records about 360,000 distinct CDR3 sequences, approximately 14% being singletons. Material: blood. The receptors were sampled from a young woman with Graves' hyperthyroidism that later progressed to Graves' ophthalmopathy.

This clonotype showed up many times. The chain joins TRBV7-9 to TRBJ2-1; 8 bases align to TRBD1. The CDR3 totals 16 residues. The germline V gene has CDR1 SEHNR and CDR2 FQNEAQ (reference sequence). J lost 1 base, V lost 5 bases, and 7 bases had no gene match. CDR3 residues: CASSRAGTGSYNEQFF. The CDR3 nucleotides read TGTGCCAGCAGCCGTGCCGGGACAGGATCCTACAATGAGCAGTTCTTC. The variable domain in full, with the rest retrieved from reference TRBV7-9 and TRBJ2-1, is DTGVSQNPRHKITKRGQNVTFRCDPISEHNRLYWYRQTLGQGPEFLTYFQNEAQLEKSRLLSDRFSAERPKGSFSTLEIQRTEQGDSAMYLCASSRAGTGSYNEQFFGPGTRLTVL.

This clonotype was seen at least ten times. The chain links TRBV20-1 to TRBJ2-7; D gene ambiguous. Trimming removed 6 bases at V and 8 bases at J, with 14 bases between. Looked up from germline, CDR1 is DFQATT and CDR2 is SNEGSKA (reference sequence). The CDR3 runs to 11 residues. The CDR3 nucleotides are TGCAGTGCCACCCCCGTTGAGCAGCAGTACTTC. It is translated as CSATPVEQQYF.

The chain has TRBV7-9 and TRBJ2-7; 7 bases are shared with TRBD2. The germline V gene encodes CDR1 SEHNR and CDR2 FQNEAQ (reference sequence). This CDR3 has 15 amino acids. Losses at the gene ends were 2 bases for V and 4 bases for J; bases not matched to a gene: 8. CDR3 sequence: CASSLKAGAEYEQYF. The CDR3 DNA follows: TGTGCCAGCAGCTTAAAGGCGGGAGCTGAGTACGAGCAGTACTTC.

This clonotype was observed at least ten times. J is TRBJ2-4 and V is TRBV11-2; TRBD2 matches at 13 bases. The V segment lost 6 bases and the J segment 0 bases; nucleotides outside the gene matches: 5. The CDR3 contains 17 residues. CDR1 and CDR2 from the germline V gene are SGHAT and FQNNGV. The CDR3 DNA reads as TGTGCCAGCAGAGGACTAGCGGGAGAGTTAGCCAAAAACATTCAGTACTTC. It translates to CASRGLAGELAKNIQYF.

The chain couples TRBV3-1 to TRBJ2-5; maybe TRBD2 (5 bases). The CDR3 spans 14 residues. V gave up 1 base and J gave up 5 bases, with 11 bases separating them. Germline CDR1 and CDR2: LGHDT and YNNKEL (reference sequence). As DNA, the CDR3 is TGTGCCAGCAGCCAAGTGGCTAGCCGCGAGACCCAGTACTTC. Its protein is CASSQVASRETQYF.

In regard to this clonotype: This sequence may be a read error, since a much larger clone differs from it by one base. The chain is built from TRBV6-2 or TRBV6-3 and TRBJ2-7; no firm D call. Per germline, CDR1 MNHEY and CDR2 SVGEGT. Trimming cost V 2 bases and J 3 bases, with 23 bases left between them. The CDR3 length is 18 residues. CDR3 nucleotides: TGTGCCAGCAGTTACCCCGCGCCCAAACTCGGAAGACTCTACGAGCAGTACTTC. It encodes CASSYPAPKLGRLYEQYF.

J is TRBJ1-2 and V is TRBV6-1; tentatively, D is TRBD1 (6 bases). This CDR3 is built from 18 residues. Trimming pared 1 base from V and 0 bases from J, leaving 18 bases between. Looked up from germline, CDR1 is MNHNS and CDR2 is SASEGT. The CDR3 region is CASSEGTRGWLSNYGYTF. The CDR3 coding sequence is TGTGCCAGCAGTGAAGGAACCAGGGGATGGCTTTCTAACTATGGCTACACCTTC.

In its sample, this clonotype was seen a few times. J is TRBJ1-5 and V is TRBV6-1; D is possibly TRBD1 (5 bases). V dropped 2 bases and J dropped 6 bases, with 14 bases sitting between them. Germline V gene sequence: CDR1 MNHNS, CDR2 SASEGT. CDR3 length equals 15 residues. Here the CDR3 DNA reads TGTGCCAGCAGTGAATTGGCAGGGCCGGCTCAGCCCCAGCATTTT. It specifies CASSELAGPAQPQHF.

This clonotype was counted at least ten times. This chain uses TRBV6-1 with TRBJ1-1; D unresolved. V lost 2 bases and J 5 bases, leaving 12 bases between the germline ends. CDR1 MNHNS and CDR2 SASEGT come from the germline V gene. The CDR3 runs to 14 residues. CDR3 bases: TGTGCCAGCAGTGAAAACCGGGTTCGGACTGAAGCTTTCTTT. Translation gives CASSENRVRTEAFF.

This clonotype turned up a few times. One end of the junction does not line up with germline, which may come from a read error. The CDR3 sequence: CASSVNSDYNEQFF. CDR3 nucleotides: TGTGCCAGCAGTGTTAATTCAGACTACAATGAGCAGTTCTTC. The chain links TRBV10-3 to TRBJ2-1; the D is unclear. Looked up from germline, CDR1 is ENHRY and CDR2 is SYGVKD. The CDR3 is 14 amino acids.

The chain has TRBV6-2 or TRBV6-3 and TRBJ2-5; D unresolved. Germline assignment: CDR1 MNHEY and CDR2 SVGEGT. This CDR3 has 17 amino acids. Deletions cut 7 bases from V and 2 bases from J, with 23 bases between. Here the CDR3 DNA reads TGTGCCAGCAAGACGACCCACCCTATGAACCCACAAGAGACCCAGTACTTC. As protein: CASKTTHPMNPQETQYF.

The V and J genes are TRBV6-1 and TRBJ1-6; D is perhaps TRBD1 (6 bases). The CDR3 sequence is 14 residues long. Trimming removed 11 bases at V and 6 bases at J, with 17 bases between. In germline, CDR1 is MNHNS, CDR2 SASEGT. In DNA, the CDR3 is TGTGCCGGTACCATTACAGGGAGTAATTCACCCCTCCACTTT. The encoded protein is CAGTITGSNSPLHF.

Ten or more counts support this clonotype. The CDR3 sequence: CASHAGIGMGGNEQFF. CDR3 sequence (DNA): TGCGCCAGCCATGCCGGAATTGGAATGGGGGGCAATGAGCAGTTCTTC. V is TRBV10-2 and J is TRBJ2-1, with TRBD2 as a possible D gene (6 bases). Trimming stripped 8 bases from V and 6 bases from J, with 23 bases between. The CDR3 loop spans 16 amino acids. Germline V gene lookup returns CDR1 WSHSY and CDR2 SAAADI.

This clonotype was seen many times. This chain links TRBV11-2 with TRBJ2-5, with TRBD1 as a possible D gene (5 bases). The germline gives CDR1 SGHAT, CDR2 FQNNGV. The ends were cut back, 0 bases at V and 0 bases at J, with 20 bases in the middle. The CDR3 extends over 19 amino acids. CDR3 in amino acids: CASSLEGTRAGSYQETQYF. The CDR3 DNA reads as TGTGCCAGCAGCTTAGAGGGAACCCGGGCAGGGTCGTACCAAGAGACCCAGTACTTC.

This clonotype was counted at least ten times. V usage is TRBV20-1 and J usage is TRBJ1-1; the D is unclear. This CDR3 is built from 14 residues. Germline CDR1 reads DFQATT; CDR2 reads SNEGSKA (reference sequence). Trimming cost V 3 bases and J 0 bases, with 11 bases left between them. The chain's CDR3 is CSASKRIMNTEAFF. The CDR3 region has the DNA TGCAGTGCTAGCAAGAGGATCATGAACACTGAAGCTTTCTTT.

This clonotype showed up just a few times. Here the CDR3 reads CASSEQAAPPKNIQYF. CDR3 nucleotides: TGTGCCAGCAGTGAACAGGCTGCTCCGCCCAAAAACATTCAGTACTTC. The chain carries TRBV2 and TRBJ2-4; D is undetermined. CDR1 is SNHLY and CDR2 is FYNNEI in the germline V gene. CDR3 size: 16 residues. Deletions cut 2 bases from V and 2 bases from J, with 13 bases between.

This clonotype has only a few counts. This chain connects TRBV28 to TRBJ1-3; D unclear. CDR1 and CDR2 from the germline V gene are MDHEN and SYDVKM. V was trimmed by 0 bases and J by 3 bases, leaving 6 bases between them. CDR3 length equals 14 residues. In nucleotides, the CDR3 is TGTGCCAGCAGTTTATGGGAAATTGGAAACACCATATATTTT. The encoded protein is CASSLWEIGNTIYF.

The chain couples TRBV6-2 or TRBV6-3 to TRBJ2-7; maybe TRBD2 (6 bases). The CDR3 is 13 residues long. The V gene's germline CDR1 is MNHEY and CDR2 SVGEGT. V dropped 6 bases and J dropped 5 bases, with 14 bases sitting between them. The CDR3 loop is CASRSGGIHEQYF. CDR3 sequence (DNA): TGTGCCAGCAGGTCGGGCGGGATCCACGAGCAGTACTTC.